What follows are 30 T cell receptor beta chains derived from one specimen sequenced in a study of spatial heterogeneity in lung cancer. Noted time point: sample taken at primary tumor resection. Study-level findings and limits: Tracking of tumor mutation counts was seen in expanded intratumoral alpha and beta TCR counts.

TCRdb processed the 5' RACE reads anew with MiXCR; each CDR3 protein has one entry. The sample consists of about 100,000 distinct CDR3 sequences, 3.5% to 5% of them appearing once. These TCRs are of unknown antigen specificity. The sample in question was lung tumor tissue, obtained at surgery. The receptors here all came from a male donor with early-stage non-small cell lung cancer.

This clonotype occurred many times. The chain combines TRBV7-9 with TRBJ1-4; TRBD1 matches 7 bases. This CDR3 region has 14 residues. The germline CDR1 and CDR2 sequences are SEHNR and FQNEAQ (reference sequence). J was trimmed by 5 bases and V by 4 bases; bases with no gene match: 4. DNA for the CDR3: TGTGCCAGCAGCTCGACAGGGAGGAATGAAAAACTGTTTTTT. Amino acid sequence: CASSSTGRNEKLFF.

Only a few counts were recorded for this clonotype. This sequence joins TRBV29-1 and TRBJ2-1; D remains ambiguous. CDR3 size: 13 residues. Germline V gene data show CDR1 as SQVTM and CDR2 as ANQGSEA. The V end lost 4 bases, the J end lost 9 bases, and 16 bases lay between the germline ends. CDR3 residues: CSVVETSVGEQFF. The CDR3 bases are TGCAGCGTTGTGGAAACCTCTGTAGGTGAGCAGTTCTTC.

At least ten counts were recorded for this clonotype. J is TRBJ2-1 and V is TRBV27; D possibly uses TRBD1 or TRBD2 (5 bases each). Trimming cost V 0 bases and J 0 bases, with 15 bases left between them. Looked up from germline, CDR1 is MNHEY and CDR2 is SMNVEV (reference sequence). The CDR3 consists of 18 residues. CDR3 bases: TGTGCCAGCAGTTTATCGGGACGGTTATTTAGCTCCTACAATGAGCAGTTCTTC. Residues: CASSLSGRLFSSYNEQFF.

Ten or more counts support this clonotype. For the CDR3, the DNA is TGTGCCAGCGGCCGTACGGGAGGCTCCTACAATGAGCAGTTCTTC. Protein sequence: CASGRTGGSYNEQFF. This rearrangement joins TRBV2 to TRBJ2-1; 7 bases map to TRBD2. This CDR3 comprises 15 residues. With V trimmed by 8 bases and J by 0 bases, 7 bases remained unmatched. The germline V gene has CDR1 SNHLY and CDR2 FYNNEI.

This clonotype came up a few times. The genes are TRBV11-2 and TRBJ1-2; tentative D call: TRBD1 (6 bases). Germline-derived CDR1 and CDR2 are SGHAT and FQNNGV. The CDR3 covers 14 residues. V shed 1 base and J shed 8 bases, with 14 bases lying between them. DNA of the CDR3: TGTGCCAGCAGCTTAGGACTACAGGGAGGCGGCTACACCTTC. Protein product: CASSLGLQGGGYTF.

This clonotype was counted many times. This chain connects TRBV4-1 to TRBJ2-7, with D tentatively TRBD1 (8 bases). V lost 4 bases and J 5 bases, leaving 15 bases between the germline ends. CDR1 MGHRA and CDR2 YSYEKL come from the germline V gene. The CDR3 totals 14 residues. The CDR3 is CASSLTGGDHEQYF. DNA for the CDR3: TGCGCCAGCAGCCTCACAGGGGGGGACCACGAGCAGTACTTC.

This clonotype was detected ten times or more. The chain joins TRBV4-1 to TRBJ1-5; unclear D gene. The CDR3 covers 16 residues. Per germline, CDR1 MGHRA and CDR2 YSYEKL. V was trimmed by 1 base and J by 0 bases, leaving 10 bases between them. DNA of the CDR3: TGCGCCAGCAGCCAAGGGAGGGCATATAGCAATCAGCCCCAGCATTTT. It is translated as CASSQGRAYSNQPQHF.

At least ten counts were recorded for this clonotype. The V gene is TRBV20-1, the J gene TRBJ2-1, with 9 bases that match TRBD2. V was clipped by 7 bases and J by 7 bases; unmatched bases: 14. Germline lookup yields CDR1 DFQATT and CDR2 SNEGSKA (reference sequence). The CDR3 length is 15 residues. CDR3 coding DNA: TGCAGTGTTGCCTTAGCGGGAGTCGTGGGTAATGAGCAGTTCTTC. Translating gives CSVALAGVVGNEQFF.

This clonotype was detected ten times or more. V and J are TRBV4-1 and TRBJ2-1; D is uncertain. The CDR3 is made up of 12 amino acids. Per the germline V gene, CDR1 is MGHRA and CDR2 is YSYEKL. With 0 bases removed from V and 6 bases from J, the gap between germline ends came to 3 bases. The CDR3 sequence: CASSQDSNEQFF. The DNA for the CDR3 is TGCGCCAGCAGCCAAGATTCCAATGAGCAGTTCTTC.

This clonotype was detected a few times. The chain recombines TRBV5-1 with TRBJ2-5, with D perhaps TRBD1 or TRBD2 (6 bases each). Germline-derived CDR1 and CDR2 are SGHRS and YFSETQ. This CDR3 has 16 amino acids. V lost 2 bases and J lost 5, with 19 bases in between. CDR3 bases: TGCGCCAGCAGCTTTGGGGGCGCGGGAAACGGGGAGACCCAGTACTTC. Translation: CASSFGGAGNGETQYF.

This clonotype was picked up many times. V and J are TRBV29-1 and TRBJ2-6; TRBD1 aligns across 7 bases. Trimming cost V 4 bases and J 1 base; bases outside gene matches: 4. This CDR3 has 15 residues. Germline CDR1 is SQVTM and CDR2 is ANQGSEA. The DNA for the CDR3 is TGCAGCGTTGGTCCGGGACAGTCTGGGGCCAACGTCCTGACTTTC. Translation gives CSVGPGQSGANVLTF.

This clonotype was counted at least ten times. The V gene is TRBV7-9, the J gene TRBJ1-1; 8 bases are shared with TRBD1. Germline CDR1 is SEHNR and CDR2 is FQNEAQ (reference sequence). The junction had 7 bases not matched to a gene; V was cut back by 1 base and J by 0 bases. The CDR3 consists of 17 residues. The CDR3 region is CASSLDFTGGMNTEAFF. CDR3 DNA: TGTGCCAGCAGCTTAGATTTCACAGGGGGTATGAACACTGAAGCTTTCTTT.

This clonotype has a single count. This chain joins TRBV7-9 and TRBJ2-3, with TRBD2 matching over 14 bases. Germline assignment: CDR1 SEHNR and CDR2 FQNEAQ (reference sequence). Trimming took 5 bases from V and 0 from J; bases not matched to a gene: 10. The CDR3 extends over 19 amino acids. The CDR3 reads CASSPGLAGGRTSTDTQYF. The CDR3 nucleotides are TGTGCCAGCAGCCCCGGACTAGCGGGAGGCCGTACTAGCACAGATACGCAGTATTTT.

This clonotype was detected many times. The J gene is TRBJ2-6, the V gene TRBV5-1; D is unclear. V was clipped by 1 base and J by 4 bases, with 6 bases between them. The CDR3 spans 14 residues. CDR1 SGHRS and CDR2 YFSETQ come from the germline V gene. CDR3 in DNA: TGCGCCAGCAGCTTGAGTGTAGGGGCCAACGTCCTGACTTTC. It translates to CASSLSVGANVLTF.

There are many counts of this clonotype. The junction does not match germline at one end; this may be a read error. This chain uses TRBV12-3 or TRBV12-4 with TRBJ2-2; 10 bases align to TRBD2. The CDR3 loop spans 14 amino acids. The CDR3 reads CASSLAGDTGELFF. CDR3 DNA sequence: TGTGCCAGCAGTCTAGCGGGAGACACCGGGGAGCTGTTTTTT.

There are a few counts of this clonotype. The chain is built from TRBV5-1 and TRBJ1-2, with unresolved D. The CDR3 contains 16 residues. Germline CDR1 and CDR2: SGHRS and YFSETQ. With 0 bases removed from V and 4 bases from J, the gap between germline ends came to 16 bases. For the CDR3, the DNA is TGCGCCAGCAGCTTGGCATGGGAGCGGGCTCTCTATGGCTACACCTTC. Protein product: CASSLAWERALYGYTF.

This clonotype was counted at least ten times. The chain links TRBV3-1 to TRBJ1-1; 10 positions agree with TRBD1. This CDR3 comprises 13 residues. The V gene's germline CDR1 is LGHDT and CDR2 YNNKEL (reference sequence). The V and J ends lost 4 bases and 11 bases, in that order; junction bases with no gene match: 7. The CDR3 nucleotides read TGTGCCAGCAGCCGACCGGGACAGGGGATGGCTTTCTTT. Translated: CASSRPGQGMAFF.

Ten or more counts support this clonotype. The chain links TRBV6-6 to TRBJ1-5; possible D gene TRBD1, 6 bases. This CDR3 contains 15 residues. The V end lost 6 bases, the J end lost 12 bases, and 24 bases lay between the germline ends. Germline assignment: CDR1 MNHNY and CDR2 SVGAGI (reference sequence). The CDR3 spells CASSPSLGQFELQHF. CDR3 DNA sequence: TGTGCCAGCAGCCCAAGCCTAGGACAGTTCGAGCTCCAGCATTTT.

This clonotype was seen only a few times. V usage is TRBV6-5 and J usage is TRBJ2-7; D unresolved. This CDR3 has 16 amino acids. Germline CDR1 is MNHEY and CDR2 is SVGAGI. Deletions cut 6 bases from V and 0 bases from J, with 18 bases between. The CDR3 is CASSRLGVALSYEQYF. The DNA for the CDR3 is TGTGCCAGCAGCCGCCTTGGGGTTGCCCTCTCCTACGAGCAGTACTTC.

In this sample, this clonotype turned up many times. The chain couples TRBV12-3 or TRBV12-4 to TRBJ2-3; unclear D gene. Trimming left V 6 bases short and J 6 bases short, with 19 bases between. The CDR3 loop spans 15 amino acids. This CDR3 reads CASSLPNTNLDTQYF. The CDR3 DNA reads TGTGCCAGCAGCTTACCCAACACCAACCTTGATACGCAGTATTTT.

This clonotype has a handful of counts. The chain is built from TRBV28 and TRBJ2-5; D remains ambiguous. Germline CDR1 reads MDHEN; CDR2 reads SYDVKM. Trimming left V 5 bases short and J 6 bases short, with 13 bases between. The CDR3 extends over 13 amino acids. This CDR3 reads CASSRPFSKTQYF. DNA of the CDR3: TGTGCCAGCAGTCGTCCGTTCTCTAAGACCCAGTACTTC.

This clonotype was picked up a small number of times. The CDR3 DNA is TGCAGTGCTCGAGCAGGCCGCGGTTACGAGCAGTACTTC. Residues: CSARAGRGYEQYF. J is TRBJ2-7 and V is TRBV20-1; D uncertain. The V end was cut by 5 bases, the J end by 4 bases, with 15 bases between. Per the germline V gene, CDR1 is DFQATT and CDR2 is SNEGSKA (reference sequence). The CDR3 extends over 13 amino acids.

This clonotype came up many times. This sequence joins TRBV4-1 and TRBJ2-7; the match to TRBD2 covers 12 bases. This CDR3 has 15 amino acids. The trim removed 3 bases at V and 4 bases at J, leaving 4 bases unmatched. In germline, CDR1 is MGHRA, CDR2 YSYEKL. This CDR3 reads CASSQPTSGRYEQYF. The CDR3 coding sequence is TGCGCCAGCAGCCAGCCGACTAGCGGGAGATACGAGCAGTACTTC.

This clonotype was found a few times. The chain recombines TRBV5-1 with TRBJ2-3; D is ambiguous. The V end was cut by 0 bases, the J end by 4 bases, with 12 bases between. The germline gives CDR1 SGHRS, CDR2 YFSETQ. CDR3 length: 15 amino acids. CDR3 amino acids: CASSLGPIHSDTQYF. The CDR3 DNA reads TGCGCCAGCAGCTTGGGACCGATCCACTCAGATACGCAGTATTTT.

In this sample, this clonotype turned up a few times. CDR3 nucleotide sequence: TGCAGTGCTAGAGCTTTCGGGCTAGCGGGGAATACGCAGTATTTT. Protein product: CSARAFGLAGNTQYF. The chain couples TRBV20-1 to TRBJ2-3, with 9 positions matching TRBD2. CDR3 length: 15 residues. Unmatched junction bases numbered 9, after V lost 1 base and J lost 7 bases. Germline V lookup: CDR1 DFQATT, CDR2 SNEGSKA (reference sequence).

This clonotype was observed at least ten times. The V and J genes are TRBV29-1 and TRBJ1-2; possibly TRBD1 for D (6 bases). Germline V gives CDR1 SQVTM, CDR2 ANQGSEA. The CDR3 has 12 residues. Trimming took 7 bases from V and 4 from J, leaving 13 bases between them. The CDR3 is CSGHREGYGYTF. DNA for the CDR3: TGCAGCGGACACAGGGAGGGCTATGGCTACACCTTC.

This clonotype was observed at least ten times. The chain couples TRBV27 to TRBJ2-5; possibly TRBD1 or TRBD2 for D (5 bases each). Deletions cut 5 bases from V and 3 bases from J, with 16 bases between. From germline, CDR1 is MNHEY and CDR2 SMNVEV (reference sequence). The CDR3 covers 15 residues. CDR3 DNA sequence: TGTGCCAGCAGTCCTCACTGGGACGATAAAGAGACCCAGTACTTC. This translates into CASSPHWDDKETQYF.

V and J are TRBV4-2 and TRBJ1-1; unclear D gene. Per the germline V gene, CDR1 is LGHNA and CDR2 is YNFKEQ. The CDR3 spans 14 residues. Trimming shortened V by 0 bases and J by 3 bases, and 8 bases separated the two germline ends. CDR3 coding DNA: TGTGCCAGCAGCCAAGATAGCGGCCACACTGAAGCTTTCTTT. It is translated as CASSQDSGHTEAFF.

This clonotype was picked up many times. The rearrangement links TRBV20-1 to TRBJ2-3; either TRBD1 or TRBD2 may fit D (5 bases each). Trimming removed 5 bases at V and 0 bases at J, with 18 bases between. This CDR3 contains 16 residues. Germline CDR1 DFQATT, CDR2 SNEGSKA (reference sequence). The DNA of the CDR3 is TGCAGTGCTGCGAGTGGGGGAGCGTATAGCACAGATACGCAGTATTTT. Encoded protein: CSAASGGAYSTDTQYF.

This clonotype was picked up a small number of times. This chain uses TRBV2 with TRBJ2-3; TRBD1 might be the D (8 bases). The CDR3 spans 15 residues. Germline V gives CDR1 SNHLY, CDR2 FYNNEI. Trimming took off 6 bases at V and 3 bases at J, with 16 bases between the two ends. The CDR3 nucleotides read TGTGCCAGCAGGGTCAACAGGGGGGGGACAGATACGCAGTATTTT. This translates into CASRVNRGGTDTQYF.